This is a list of T cell receptor beta chains from one sample in a study of T cell repertoires in cytomegalovirus infection. Their specific antigens are unknown. TCRdb itself ran the reads through MiXCR, one entry per CDR3 protein. The data contain tens of thousands of distinct CDR3 sequences, 20% of them singletons. Source: CD8+ T cells from cultured PBMCs, taken from culture after CMV antigen stimulation. The receptors were sampled from a human donor in good health (CMV status not recorded). Some clones in this sample may be carry-over from other donors' samples. The CDR3 runs from the conserved cysteine through the conserved F or W. The D gene is left open where the match is weak. Clone size, where shown, is once, few, many, or a class for clones that have expanded.

clone size: NA
V gene: TRBV7-9
J gene: TRBJ2-1
D gene: NA
CDR3 protein: CASSLIRESSYNDQFF
CDR3 DNA: TGTGCCAGCAGCTTAATACGCGAGAGCTCCTACAATGATCAGTTCTTC

clone size: NA
V gene: TRBV9
J gene: TRBJ1-2
D gene: NA
CDR3 protein: CASNLGGHYGYTF
CDR3 DNA: TGTGCCAGCAACCTCGGGGGGCACTATGGCTACACCTTC

clone size: NA
V gene: TRBV7-2
J gene: TRBJ2-1
D gene: TRBD2
CDR3 protein: CASSLPLAVPSYNEQFF
CDR3 DNA: TGTGCCAGCAGCTTACCCCTAGCGGTTCCCTCCTACAATGAGCAGTTCTTC

clone size: few
V gene: TRBV27
J gene: TRBJ2-1
D gene: TRBD2
CDR3 protein: CASSPRGREDNEQFF
CDR3 DNA: TGTGCCAGCAGTCCGCGCGGGAGGGAAGACAATGAGCAGTTCTTC

clone size: few
V gene: TRBV7-2
J gene: TRBJ2-7
D gene: TRBD2
CDR3 protein: CASSQPGLAEGRAYEQYF
CDR3 DNA: TGTGCCAGCAGCCAGCCGGGACTAGCGGAAGGTAGGGCCTACGAGCAGTACTTC

clone size: NA
V gene: TRBV4-2
J gene: TRBJ2-3
D gene: NA
CDR3 protein: CASSRSLAGAYTDTQYF
CDR3 DNA: TGTGCCAGCAGCCGGTCCCTTGCGGGGGCTTACACAGATACGCAGTATTTT

clone size: NA
V gene: TRBV6-2/TRBV6-3
J gene: TRBJ2-1
D gene: NA
CDR3 protein: CASSYSTEEGEQFF
CDR3 DNA: TGTGCCAGCAGTTACTCGACCGAAGAGGGTGAGCAGTTCTTC

clone size: few
V gene: TRBV7-2
J gene: TRBJ2-5
D gene: TRBD2
CDR3 protein: CASSLPKRETYQETQYF
CDR3 DNA: TGTGCCAGCAGCTTACCGAAGCGGGAAACGTACCAAGAGACCCAGTACTTC

clone size: NA
V gene: TRBV6-2/TRBV6-3
J gene: TRBJ2-7
D gene: NA
CDR3 protein: CASSRAGATYEQYF
CDR3 DNA: TGTGCCAGCAGTAGGGCGGGGGCCACCTACGAGCAGTACTTC

clone size: few
V gene: TRBV30
J gene: TRBJ2-3
D gene: NA
CDR3 protein: CAWRFRGDTQYF
CDR3 DNA: TGTGCCTGGAGGTTTCGGGGGGATACGCAGTATTTT

clone size: NA
V gene: TRBV6-2/TRBV6-3
J gene: TRBJ1-5
D gene: NA
CDR3 protein: CASSDRRESNQPQHF
CDR3 DNA: TGTGCCAGCAGCGATCGCAGGGAAAGCAATCAGCCCCAGCATTTT

clone size: NA
V gene: TRBV5-4
J gene: TRBJ2-5
D gene: TRBD2
CDR3 protein: CASSLDMTSGSGETQYF
CDR3 DNA: TGTGCCAGCAGCTTGGATATGACTAGCGGGAGTGGGGAGACCCAGTACTTC

clone size: NA
V gene: TRBV7-6
J gene: TRBJ2-7
D gene: NA
CDR3 protein: CASSLELGHGYEQYF
CDR3 DNA: TGTGCCAGCAGCTTAGAATTGGGCCACGGCTACGAGCAGTACTTC

clone size: few
V gene: TRBV27
J gene: TRBJ2-1
D gene: NA
CDR3 protein: CASSLLPLGPNEQFF
CDR3 DNA: TGTGCCAGCAGTTTACTTCCGCTGGGTCCCAATGAGCAGTTCTTC